What follows is one T cell receptor (beta chain) and its context. What it binds is not known. Relapses following autologous stem cell transplantation were seen in all patients, with brentuximab vedotin exposure varying. This sample was included in a study of PD-1 blockade in classical Hodgkin lymphoma. This table comes from immunoSEQ multiplex PCR, and its TCRdb copy is limited to in-frame clones, with some not included. Among about 30,000 clones listed, around 70% were seen once. Study-level points and caveats: Newly diagnosed patients had diversity similar to the baseline diversity of complete responders. The study found that TCR diversity rose significantly by C4D1 in CD4+ but not CD8+ cells. Patients starting nivolumab under 1 year after ASCT were excluded.

There are 14 residues in the CDR3. The V gene lost 2 bases and the J gene lost 3 bases, with 13 bases spanning the gap. Germline CDR1 is GTSNPN and CDR2 is SVGIG (reference sequence). The sample here was peripheral blood mononuclear cells (PBMCs), taken before the second cycle of nivolumab. The TCR was taken from a human donor with classical Hodgkin lymphoma. This sequence joins TRBV30 and TRBJ1-1; D remains ambiguous. CDR3 DNA sequence: TGTGCCTGGAGTTCCGGGCCGCGGGACACTGAAGCTTTCTTT. Its protein product is CAWSSGPRDTEAFF.